The clone carrying this T cell receptor beta chain occurred a few times. Its antigen is unidentified. RNA transcripts were the template for amplifying TCR beta CDR3 regions. The HTBI primer set drove a first-round RT-PCR of the TCR CDR3. In TCRdb, the multiplex PCR reads were re-called with MiXCR into one record per CDR3 protein. The table shows roughly 650,000 distinct CDR3 sequences, with approximately 16% occurring only once. Disease duration was under 3 months in the ophthalmopathy patients, who also had a Clinical Activity Score of at least 3 and a NOSPECS grade of at least 4. The study left out patients who had uncontrolled infection, other autoimmune disease, pregnancy or lactation. This sample is part of a study of T cells in Graves' hyperthyroidism and ophthalmopathy. Overall study results and limits: Through a model of 13 V-J features, ophthalmopathy was separated from stable hyperthyroidism.

This CDR3 has 14 amino acids. Germline-derived CDR1 and CDR2 are SGHAT and FQNNGV. Trimming left V 2 bases short and J 11 bases short, with 16 bases between. The V and J genes are TRBV11-2 and TRBJ1-5, with a weak D call TRBD1 (5 bases). The receptor's source is a woman aged 40-49 years with Graves' ophthalmopathy. The sample comprised blood. This CDR3 reads CASSLSGIGLAQHF. CDR3 DNA sequence: TGTGCCAGCAGCTTATCAGGGATTGGGTTAGCCCAGCATTTT.